Below are 21 T cell receptor beta chains sequenced from a single sample in a study of T cells after posttransplantation cyclophosphamide. TCRdb keeps only in-frame clones here, not all; method: immunoSEQ multiplex PCR. Listed here are about 3,800 clones without any singletons, the top ten holding roughly 13%. A marrow graft followed busulfan-fludarabine conditioning, with cyclophosphamide on days +3 and +4. Sample: PBMCs, taken after allogeneic stem cell transplant with posttransplant cyclophosphamide. The receptors derive from a female patient aged 18-30 years who received an allogeneic stem cell transplant from an unrelated donor, was CMV-positive, and had acute GVHD only. Some T cells may be provided by the graft donor.

This clone appeared many times. The chain recombines TRBV7-9 with TRBJ2-1, with TRBD2 matching 9 bases. Trimming took 5 bases from V and 3 from J; bases not matched to a gene: 2. Germline V gene lookup returns CDR1 SEHNR and CDR2 FQNEAQ (reference sequence). The CDR3 loop spans 14 amino acids. The CDR3 nucleotides are TGTGCCAGCAGCGAGACTAGCGGCTACAATGAGCAGTTCTTC. Amino acids: CASSETSGYNEQFF.

This clone occurred many times. The V gene is TRBV30, the J gene TRBJ1-1; no reliable D call. Germline-derived CDR1 and CDR2 are GTSNPN and SVGIG (reference sequence). The CDR3 runs to 15 residues. With 3 bases removed from V and 4 bases from J, the gap between germline ends came to 18 bases. CDR3 amino acids: CAWSGGRAAGTEAFF. The CDR3 bases are TGTGCCTGGAGCGGAGGCCGGGCCGCGGGCACTGAAGCTTTCTTT.

This clone occurred many times. The V gene is TRBV6-5, the J gene TRBJ2-1, with 8 bases lining up with TRBD2. Trimming took 6 bases from V and 6 from J; bases not matched to a gene: 10. This CDR3 has 15 residues. Germline V gene data show CDR1 as MNHEY and CDR2 as SVGAGI. CDR3 nucleotide sequence: TGTGCCAGCAGCCCGGGACTAGACGTTCGCAATGAGCAGTTCTTC. It specifies CASSPGLDVRNEQFF.

This clone was observed many times. CDR3 protein: CASILTGQGAYNEQFF. CDR3 coding DNA: TGTGCCAGCATCCTTACGGGACAGGGGGCATACAATGAGCAGTTCTTC. The genes are TRBV5-8 and TRBJ2-1, with 12 bases identical to TRBD1. V lost 6 bases, J lost 4 bases, and 8 bases stayed unmatched. Per the germline V gene, CDR1 is SGHTS and CDR2 is YDEGEE. The length of the CDR3 is 16 residues.

This clone was seen at least ten times. The chain joins TRBV11-2 to TRBJ2-7; D not resolved. This CDR3 region has 13 residues. Per the germline V gene, CDR1 is SGHAT and CDR2 is FQNNGV. Trimming pared 1 base from V and 3 bases from J, leaving 7 bases between. CDR3 amino acids: CASSLATIYEQYF. The CDR3 coding sequence is TGTGCCAGCAGCTTAGCCACAATCTACGAGCAGTACTTC.

Turning to this clone: In the same sample, other DNA sequences code for this CDR3. This rearrangement joins TRBV27 to TRBJ2-7; the match to TRBD1 covers 8 bases. CDR3 length: 15 amino acids. CDR1 and CDR2 (germline): MNHEY, SMNVEV (reference sequence). Trimming took 5 bases from V and 3 from J; bases not matched to a gene: 9. The CDR3 coding sequence is TGTGCCAGCAGTAAAACAGGGGGACCATTCTACGAGCAGTACTTC. Protein sequence: CASSKTGGPFYEQYF.

This clone was counted many times. The rearrangement joins TRBV2 to TRBJ1-2, with D hard to call. V was clipped by 3 bases and J by 3 bases, with 11 bases between them. From germline, CDR1 is SNHLY and CDR2 FYNNEI. The CDR3 extends over 14 amino acids. CDR3 protein: CASSEASLDYGYTF. The CDR3 DNA follows: TGTGCCAGCAGTGAGGCCAGTCTTGACTATGGCTACACCTTC.

This clone was observed many times. The CDR3 is CASSRDRKETQYF. The CDR3 nucleotides are TGTGCCAGCAGCCGGGACAGGAAAGAGACCCAGTACTTC. V is TRBV6-1 and J is TRBJ2-5; 8 bases are shared with TRBD1. The junction had 3 bases not matched to a gene; V was cut back by 6 bases and J by 3 bases. The germline V gene has CDR1 MNHNS and CDR2 SASEGT. This CDR3 region has 13 residues.

This clone has at least ten counts. In DNA form, the CDR3 reads TGTGCCAGCTCACCTGGAAGCGGAAACGATCCCTACGAGCAGTACTTC. This gives the protein CASSPGSGNDPYEQYF. The V gene is TRBV18, the J gene TRBJ2-7, with D possibly being TRBD2 (5 bases). From germline, CDR1 is KGHSH and CDR2 LQKENI. CDR3 length: 16 residues. The V and J ends lost 3 bases and 2 bases respectively, with 17 bases between them.

This clone showed up many times. The V and J genes are TRBV7-9 and TRBJ2-5; TRBD2 matches 7 bases. Germline V gives CDR1 SEHNR, CDR2 FQNEAQ (reference sequence). CDR3 length: 14 residues. Unmatched junction bases numbered 5, after V lost 3 bases and J lost 4 bases. The CDR3 DNA reads TGTGCCAGCAGCTTTGGCGGGAGCAGAGAGACCCAGTACTTC. Its translation is CASSFGGSRETQYF.

This clone came up a few times. The rearrangement links TRBV27 to TRBJ2-5, with D unresolved. The J call may not be correct, given that the DNA end is closer to TRBJ2-7. From germline, CDR1 is MNHEY and CDR2 SMNVEV (reference sequence). This CDR3 is 13 amino acids long. CDR3 coding DNA: TGTGCCACCTCTAGGCAGAGCTCCTACGAGCAGTACTTC. Translating it yields CATSRQSSYEQYF.

This clone was detected ten times or more. V gene TRBV27 combines with J gene TRBJ2-1, with 8 bases fitting TRBD2. Germline CDR1 MNHEY, CDR2 SMNVEV (reference sequence). The CDR3 loop spans 13 amino acids. V lost 6 bases, J lost 15 bases, and 13 bases stayed unmatched. CDR3 loop: CASREQPGLVVFF. CDR3 coding DNA: TGTGCCAGCAGGGAACAACCGGGACTAGTCGTGTTCTTC.

This clone was seen at least ten times. The chain joins TRBV5-1 to TRBJ1-2; D gene ambiguous. Trimming removed 0 bases from V and 1 base from J, with 10 bases in between. Per the germline V gene, CDR1 is SGHRS and CDR2 is YFSETQ. The CDR3 spans 15 residues. CDR3 loop: CASSLDGQRNYGYTF. The CDR3 DNA reads as TGCGCCAGCAGCTTGGATGGCCAACGTAACTATGGCTACACCTTC.

Sample share makes this clone large. The chain is built from TRBV7-9 and TRBJ2-7; 9 positions agree with TRBD1. The V gene end was trimmed by 3 bases and the J gene end by 2 bases; junction bases not matched to a gene: 8. The CDR3 length is 16 residues. Germline V lookup: CDR1 SEHNR, CDR2 FQNEAQ (reference sequence). CDR3 nucleotide sequence: TGTGCCAGCAGCTTGGTCCGGGACAGGGATACCTACGAGCAGTACTTC. Amino acids: CASSLVRDRDTYEQYF.

In this sample, this clone is medium-sized (0.01 to 0.1%). This rearrangement joins TRBV6-5 to TRBJ2-7; D is undetermined. The V and J ends lost 8 bases and 2 bases respectively, with 13 bases between them. Per the germline V gene, CDR1 is MNHEY and CDR2 is SVGAGI. This CDR3 has 13 amino acids. CDR3 in DNA: TGTGCCAGCCGGAAGGAGTTTCCCTACGAGCAGTACTTC. Translating it yields CASRKEFPYEQYF.

The rearrangement joins TRBV15 to TRBJ2-5, with D possibly matching TRBD1 (5 bases). The J call is in doubt because the DNA end fits TRBJ2-7 better. Germline CDR1 and CDR2: LNHNV and YYDKDF (reference sequence). The CDR3 totals 13 residues. The CDR3 DNA is TGTGCCACCAGCCGAAGAACAGGTTACGAGCAGTACTTC. Translation: CATSRRTGYEQYF.

The gene calls are TRBV7-6 and TRBJ2-5; 10 bases are shared with TRBD1. The tail of the sequence fits TRBJ2-7 better, so the J call may be wrong. Per the germline V gene, CDR1 is SGHVS and CDR2 is FNYEAQ. The CDR3 consists of 15 residues. Here the CDR3 DNA reads TGTGCCAGCAGCGAAAGAGGGACAGGGGTCCACGAGCAGTACTTC. This codes for CASSERGTGVHEQYF.

This clone is classed as medium-sized (0.01 to 0.1%). The chain combines TRBV9 with TRBJ1-2; TRBD1 agrees at 7 bases. V lost 4 bases and J lost 2; bases outside the gene matches: 11. The CDR3 sequence is 16 residues long. CDR1 and CDR2 from the germline V gene are SGDLS and YYNGEE. The CDR3 DNA sequence: TGTGCCAGCAGCCTATACGATAAGACAGGGAACTATGGCTACACCTTC. Protein sequence: CASSLYDKTGNYGYTF.

Many counts were recorded for this clone. The rearrangement uses TRBV7-8 and TRBJ1-2, with D uncertain. This CDR3 is 12 amino acids long. Germline CDR1 SGHVS, CDR2 FQNEAQ. Trimming took off 5 bases at V and 8 bases at J, with 12 bases between the two ends. This CDR3 is CASSDRERGYTF. CDR3 nucleotide sequence: TGTGCCAGCAGCGATCGGGAACGCGGCTACACCTTC. Looking up the rest from reference TRBV7-8 and TRBJ1-2 gives the full variable domain: GAGVSQSPRYKVAKRGQDVALRCDPISGHVSLFWYQQALGQGPEFLTYFQNEAQLDKSGLPSDRFFAERPEGSVSTLKIQRTQQEDSAVYLCASSDRERGYTFGSGTRLTVV.

At least ten counts were recorded for this clone. The chain joins TRBV5-4 to TRBJ2-1; 7 bases match TRBD2. Germline V lookup: CDR1 SGHNT, CDR2 YYREEE (reference sequence). Losses at the gene ends were 2 bases for V and 5 bases for J; bases not matched to a gene: 7. The CDR3 sequence is 15 residues long. The CDR3 DNA reads TGTGCCAGCAGCTTCGGACTAGGGACGGACAATGAGCAGTTCTTC. It codes for CASSFGLGTDNEQFF.

The sample holds many counts of this clone. V is TRBV4-2 and J is TRBJ2-5; D not certain. There are 15 residues in the CDR3. The V end was cut by 1 base, the J end by 3 bases, with 12 bases between. From germline, CDR1 is LGHNA and CDR2 YNFKEQ. This chain's CDR3 is CASSQALGLKETQYF. The CDR3 nucleotides read TGTGCCAGCAGCCAAGCCCTTGGGCTCAAAGAGACCCAGTACTTC.